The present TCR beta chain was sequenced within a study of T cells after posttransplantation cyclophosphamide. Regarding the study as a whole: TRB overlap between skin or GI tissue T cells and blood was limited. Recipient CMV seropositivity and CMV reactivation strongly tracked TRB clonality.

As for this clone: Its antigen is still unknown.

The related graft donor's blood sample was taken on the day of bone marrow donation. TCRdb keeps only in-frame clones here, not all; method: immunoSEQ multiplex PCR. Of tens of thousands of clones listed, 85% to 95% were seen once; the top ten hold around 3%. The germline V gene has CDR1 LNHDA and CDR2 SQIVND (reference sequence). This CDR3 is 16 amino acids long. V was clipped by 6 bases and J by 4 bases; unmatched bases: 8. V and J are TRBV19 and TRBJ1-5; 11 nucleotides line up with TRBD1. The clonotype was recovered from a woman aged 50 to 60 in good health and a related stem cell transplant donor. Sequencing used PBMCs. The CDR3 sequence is CASSPRDRGMNQPQHF. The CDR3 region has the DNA TGTGCCAGTAGCCCAAGGGACAGGGGGATGAATCAGCCCCAGCATTTT.